This passage covers 26 T cell receptor beta chains from one sample sequenced in a study of blood T cells in healthy people across ages. A second about 7 to 12 cycle PCR used barcoded and J-beta primers. TCRdb processed the 5' RACE reads anew with MiXCR; each CDR3 protein has one entry. The sample lists fewer than 750,000 distinct CDR3 sequences, roughly 43% occurring once. Specimen: blood. The source is a man older than 75 in good health.

This chain connects TRBV4-1 to TRBJ2-3; D is unclear. V shed 1 base and J shed 0 bases, with 11 bases lying between them. CDR3 length: 16 amino acids. The V gene's germline CDR1 is MGHRA and CDR2 YSYEKL. The CDR3 reads CASSQGLDSSTDTQYF. The CDR3 coding sequence is TGCGCCAGCAGCCAAGGACTCGACTCTAGCACAGATACGCAGTATTTT.

This clonotype was detected only a few times. CDR3 amino acids: CSARESWTRETQYF. The CDR3 DNA is TGCAGTGCTAGAGAATCCTGGACAAGGGAGACCCAGTACTTC. The chain combines TRBV20-1 with TRBJ2-5; possibly TRBD1 for D (5 bases). Germline assignment: CDR1 DFQATT and CDR2 SNEGSKA (reference sequence). This CDR3 has 14 residues. Trimming cost V 0 bases and J 5 bases, with 13 bases left between them.

This clonotype came up once. The chain links TRBV5-1 to TRBJ2-2; 7 bases are shared with TRBD2. The CDR3 is made up of 15 amino acids. Trimming cost V 0 bases and J 4 bases; bases outside gene matches: 3. Germline V lookup: CDR1 SGHRS, CDR2 YFSETQ. CDR3 bases: TGCGCCAGCAGCTTGGGGGCTAGCGGCACCGGGGAGCTGTTTTTT. The encoded protein is CASSLGASGTGELFF.

In regard to this clonotype: A read error may account for a junction end that differs from germline. This chain links TRBV11-1 with TRBJ1-2; no clear D. Germline V lookup: CDR1 SGHAT, CDR2 FQDESV (reference sequence). The CDR3 contains 14 residues. CDR3 sequence (DNA): TGTGCCGGCAGCCTGCAGGTTGGAGGAGCCAGCTACACCTTC. Protein product: CAGSLQVGGASYTF.

This clonotype came up a few times. The CDR3 DNA sequence: TGTGCCAGCGAACGGCCGGGGGGGATGAACACTGAAGCTTTCTTT. It yields the protein CASERPGGMNTEAFF. The J gene is TRBJ1-1, the V gene TRBV6-6, with a possible D match to TRBD1 (5 bases). Per the germline V gene, CDR1 is MNHNY and CDR2 is SVGAGI (reference sequence). CDR3 length: 15 residues. Trimming pared 8 bases from V and 0 bases from J, leaving 16 bases between.

The CDR3 DNA reads as TGTGCCAGTAGTACCCAAGACACAGATACGCAGTATTTT. This translates into CASSTQDTDTQYF. This chain joins TRBV19 and TRBJ2-3; no clear D. The germline V gene encodes CDR1 LNHDA and CDR2 SQIVND (reference sequence). The CDR3 extends over 13 amino acids. V lost 4 bases and J lost 2, with 7 bases in between. Combining the CDR3 with reference TRBV19 and TRBJ2-3 gives the whole variable domain DGGITQSPKYLFRKEGQNVTLSCEQNLNHDAMYWYRQDPGQGLRLIYYSQIVNDFQKGDIAEGYSVSREKKESFPLTVTSAQKNPTAFYLCASSTQDTDTQYFGPGTRLTVL.

This clonotype was detected a few times. This chain connects TRBV27 to TRBJ2-1; the D is unclear. This CDR3 is 14 amino acids long. V was shortened by 3 bases and J by 7 bases, with 13 bases between the two germline ends. Germline assignment: CDR1 MNHEY and CDR2 SMNVEV (reference sequence). The CDR3 here is CASSFLGPGNEQFF. The CDR3 DNA reads as TGTGCCAGCAGTTTTTTAGGTCCCGGGAATGAGCAGTTCTTC.

The chain employs TRBV11-2 and TRBJ2-1; no definite D call. Germline values: CDR1 SGHAT, CDR2 FQNNGV. The CDR3 is made up of 14 amino acids. V was trimmed by 5 bases and J by 2 bases, leaving 10 bases between them. The CDR3: CASSPTSAYNEQFF. The CDR3 DNA sequence: TGTGCCAGCAGCCCGACTTCGGCCTACAATGAGCAGTTCTTC. The complete variable domain, with remaining parts taken from reference TRBV11-2 and TRBJ2-1, reads EAGVAQSPRYKIIEKRQSVAFWCNPISGHATLYWYQQILGQGPKLLIQFQNNGVVDDSQLPKDRFSAERLKGVDSTLKIQPAKLEDSAVYLCASSPTSAYNEQFFGPGTRLTVL.

This rearrangement joins TRBV20-1 to TRBJ2-7; 8 bases are a match to TRBD1. V trimming: 5 bases; J trimming: 3 bases; junction bases outside the gene matches: 12. Germline CDR1 DFQATT, CDR2 SNEGSKA (reference sequence). This CDR3 region has 15 residues. CDR3 nucleotide sequence: TGCAGTGCTCATATCCGGGACAGGCTCCGCTACGAGCAGTACTTC. Translated: CSAHIRDRLRYEQYF.

This rearrangement joins TRBV9 to TRBJ2-2, with unresolved D. Germline V CDR1 and CDR2: SGDLS, YYNGEE. The CDR3 length is 11 residues. The ends were cut back, 2 bases at V and 8 bases at J, with 4 bases in the middle. The CDR3 DNA is TGTGCCAGCAGCGTCGGGGGGGAGCTGTTTTTT. It yields the protein CASSVGGELFF.

The chain recombines TRBV4-3 with TRBJ1-4, with 7 bases that match TRBD1. Trimming at V came to 1 base and at J to 8 bases, leaving 4 bases not matched to a gene. Germline lookup yields CDR1 LGHNA and CDR2 YSLEER. The CDR3 is 14 residues long. This chain's CDR3 is CASSQGQGVEKLFF. As DNA, the CDR3 is TGCGCCAGCAGCCAAGGACAGGGTGTCGAAAAACTGTTTTTT.

This clonotype came up a few times. This chain connects TRBV2 to TRBJ2-3, with a weak D call TRBD2 (6 bases). Germline lookup yields CDR1 SNHLY and CDR2 FYNNEI. Trimming cost V 10 bases and J 5 bases, with 13 bases left between them. This CDR3 comprises 12 residues. This CDR3 is CAKGTLVDTQYF. The CDR3 coding sequence is TGTGCCAAGGGGACTCTTGTAGATACGCAGTATTTT. The full variable domain, in which reference TRBV2 and TRBJ2-3 provide the parts outside the CDR3, is EPEVTQTPSHQVTQMGQEVILRCVPISNHLYFYWYRQILGQKVEFLVSFYNNEISEKSEIFDDQFSVERPDGSNFTLKIRSTKLEDSAMYFCAKGTLVDTQYFGPGTRLTVL.

V gene TRBV7-2 combines with J gene TRBJ2-1, with D perhaps assigned TRBD1 or TRBD2 (5 bases each). Germline CDR1 reads SGHTA; CDR2 reads FQGNSA. Deletions cut 8 bases from V and 5 bases from J, with 13 bases between. CDR3 length: 13 residues. CDR3 in amino acids: CASALGVDNEQFF. CDR3 DNA: TGTGCCAGCGCATTGGGGGTAGACAATGAGCAGTTCTTC. The full variable domain, in which reference TRBV7-2 and TRBJ2-1 provide the parts outside the CDR3, is GAGVSQSPSNKVTEKGKDVELRCDPISGHTALYWYRQSLGQGLEFLIYFQGNSAPDKSGLPSDRFSAERTGGSVSTLTIQRTQQEDSAVYLCASALGVDNEQFFGPGTRLTVL.

The rearrangement joins TRBV10-3 to TRBJ2-1; D ambiguous. V lost 0 bases and J 6 bases, leaving 12 bases between the germline ends. Germline CDR1 and CDR2: ENHRY and SYGVKD. This CDR3 spans 15 amino acids. DNA for the CDR3: TGTGCCATCAGTGAGTCCGGGTTATGGTCCAATGAGCAGTTCTTC. Its translation: CAISESGLWSNEQFF.

V and J are TRBV29-1 and TRBJ2-7, with 12 bases matching TRBD1. This CDR3 has 14 residues. Trimming at V came to 3 bases and at J to 4 bases, leaving 4 bases not matched to a gene. Germline CDR1 SQVTM, CDR2 ANQGSEA. The chain's CDR3 is CSVEGQGASYEQYF. The CDR3 DNA reads TGCAGCGTTGAGGGACAGGGGGCCTCTTACGAGCAGTACTTC.

The chain employs TRBV4-3 and TRBJ2-5, with D maybe TRBD1 (6 bases). CDR3 length equals 14 residues. From germline, CDR1 is LGHNA and CDR2 YSLEER. The V end lost 0 bases, the J end lost 13 bases, and 18 bases lay between the germline ends. CDR3 coding DNA: TGCGCCAGCAGCCAAGATGACAGGAGCTACGAGCGGTACTTC. Its translation: CASSQDDRSYERYF.

This clonotype was picked up a small number of times. The V and J genes are TRBV5-1 and TRBJ2-7, with D unclear. The CDR3 sequence is 13 residues long. Germline V gene sequence: CDR1 SGHRS, CDR2 YFSETQ. The germline V and J ends were trimmed by 2 bases and 0 bases, with 6 bases remaining between them. The CDR3 reads CASSFSNSYEQYF. The CDR3 DNA follows: TGCGCCAGCAGCTTTAGTAACTCCTACGAGCAGTACTTC.

The rearrangement uses TRBV7-9 and TRBJ1-3, with 8 bases aligning to TRBD1. The J segment lost 2 bases and the V segment lost 5 bases, leaving 8 bases of the junction unmatched. Germline V lookup: CDR1 SEHNR, CDR2 FQNEAQ (reference sequence). This CDR3 contains 16 residues. DNA of the CDR3: TGTGCCAGCAGCGCGCGACAGGGGACGGCTGGAAACACCATATATTTT. Translation gives CASSARQGTAGNTIYF.

This chain connects TRBV5-5 to TRBJ2-3, with D tentatively TRBD1 (7 bases). Germline V lookup: CDR1 SGHKS, CDR2 YYEKEE (reference sequence). V was pared by 6 bases and J by 4 bases, with 12 bases between. The CDR3 length is 13 residues. The CDR3 region has the DNA TGTGCCAGCACGGAGGGGGCCGCAGATACGCAGTATTTT. As protein: CASTEGAADTQYF.

This clonotype was counted a single time. The chain combines TRBV7-2 with TRBJ2-7; tentatively, D is TRBD2 (5 bases). Looked up from germline, CDR1 is SGHTA and CDR2 is FQGNSA. The CDR3 runs 15 residues. Trimming removed 5 bases at V and 2 bases at J, with 16 bases between. The CDR3 nucleotides are TGTGCCAGCAGCCTCAGGTGGGAGTCAGCCTACGAGCAGTACTTC. Its translation: CASSLRWESAYEQYF.

The chain couples TRBV6-1 to TRBJ1-1; 7 nucleotides align to TRBD1. V shed 6 bases and J 1 base; nucleotides not matched to a gene: 20. The CDR3 spans 19 residues. CDR1 and CDR2 from the germline V gene are MNHNS and SASEGT. The CDR3: CASSDPTSGGRRGNTEAFF. For the CDR3, the DNA is TGTGCCAGCAGCGACCCCACTTCAGGGGGTAGACGGGGGAACACTGAAGCTTTCTTT.

This clonotype came up a few times. The chain has TRBV4-3 and TRBJ1-2, with D uncertain. The germline CDR1 and CDR2 sequences are LGHNA and YSLEER. V was pared by 0 bases and J by 3 bases, with 5 bases between. CDR3 length: 13 residues. This chain's CDR3 is CASSQEGDYGYTF. CDR3 sequence (DNA): TGCGCCAGCAGCCAAGAGGGAGACTATGGCTACACCTTC.

Notes on this clonotype: A read error may produce the germline difference seen at one junction end. The chain couples TRBV7-9 to TRBJ2-7; 7 positions match TRBD1. Germline V lookup: CDR1 SEHNR, CDR2 FQNEAQ (reference sequence). The CDR3 is 13 residues long. CDR3 bases: TGTGCCTGCAGCTCGAGGGACAGCTACGAGCAGTACTTC. Encoded protein: CACSSRDSYEQYF.

In the case of this clonotype: An end of the junction differs from the germline gene, which may be a read error. V and J are TRBV11-1 and TRBJ2-1; D is unclear. The CDR3 is 12 residues long. CDR1 and CDR2 from the germline V gene are SGHAT and FQDESV (reference sequence). CDR3 sequence (DNA): TGTGCCGGCAGCTCCGGCTTGGGTGAGCAGTTCTTC. It specifies CAGSSGLGEQFF.

This chain uses TRBV10-3 with TRBJ2-1, with D possibly being TRBD1 (5 bases). V lost 6 bases and J lost 9, with 18 bases in between. From germline, CDR1 is ENHRY and CDR2 SYGVKD. The length of the CDR3 is 14 residues. The CDR3 protein is CAIRAALNRGEQFF. The CDR3 DNA sequence: TGTGCCATCAGGGCCGCTCTCAATAGGGGTGAGCAGTTCTTC.

Comment on this clonotype: One end of the junction does not line up with germline, which may come from a read error. V and J are TRBV4-2 and TRBJ1-6, with a tentative D call TRBD1 (5 bases). Germline V lookup: CDR1 LGHNA, CDR2 YNFKEQ. This CDR3 spans 18 amino acids. CDR3 bases: TGTGTCAGCAGCCAAGATGGCCAGGGAGGTTCCTATAATTCACCCCTCCACTTT. Protein: CVSSQDGQGGSYNSPLHF.